The source of this T cell receptor beta chain is a study of PD-L1 blockade in urothelial cancer. Study at large: Blood drawn 3 weeks (second dose) and 6 weeks after treatment start was analyzed. T cell content in blood samples showed a median of about 140,000. General observations from the study: Those with durable benefit had larger increases in tumor-associated blood clones at 3 weeks.

On this clone itself: Its specificity is not known.

CDR1 and CDR2 (germline): MGHRA, YSYEKL. This CDR3 is built from 20 residues. Trimming shortened V by 1 base and J by 0 bases, and 22 bases separated the two germline ends. Produced via immunoSEQ multiplex PCR; TCRdb's table is partial and in-frame only. The sample holds roughly 20,000 clones, about 86% seen once. The rearrangement links TRBV4-1 to TRBJ2-1; D possibly corresponds to TRBD2 (6 bases). The source of this sequence is a man aged 50 to 60 with urothelial cancer. This specimen consisted of PBMCs, obtained around atezolizumab (anti-PD-L1) treatment. The CDR3 sequence is CASSQGGDWASPISYNEQFF. The CDR3 DNA follows: TGCGCCAGCAGCCAAGGTGGGGACTGGGCTAGCCCCATCTCCTACAATGAGCAGTTCTTC.